This T cell receptor (beta chain) comes out of a study of breast tumors, draining lymph nodes, adjacent tissues. Whole-study results and caveats: Data only fit, rather than demonstrated, lymph node origin of most tumor T cells. Tumor and nontumor repertoires were significantly more similar in luminal-like than in basal-like breast cancer.

The CDR3 has 17 residues. J lost 2 bases, V lost 5 bases, and 11 bases had no gene match. Per germline, CDR1 SEHNR and CDR2 FQNEAQ (reference sequence). This clonotype was seen at least ten times. Its cognate antigen is unknown. The lymph nodes were axillary draining lymph nodes from breast cancer patients. MiXCR, applied by TCRdb to the multiplex PCR reads, yields one record per CDR3 protein. The repertoire holds around 230,000 distinct CDR3 sequences, with less than 40% as singletons. The TCR comes from a female donor with breast cancer. Some clones in this sample may be carry-over from other donors' samples. The rearrangement uses TRBV7-9 and TRBJ2-1, with 8 bases identical to TRBD2. Sequencing used axillary lymph node tissue. CDR3 nucleotides: TGTGCCAGCAGCAAGACTAGCGTCAGAGACACCTACAATGAGCAGTTCTTC. It translates to CASSKTSVRDTYNEQFF.